The next 3 T cell receptor beta chains were all read from a single sample in a study of blood T cell repertoires in COVID-19. TCRdb keeps only in-frame clones here, not all; method: immunoSEQ multiplex PCR. The sample contains a few hundred thousand clones, approximately 86% of which appear only once. Sequenced input: peripheral blood. The source is a woman in her 70s with active or convalescent COVID-19.

The chain is built from TRBV12-3 or TRBV12-4 and TRBJ1-2; TRBD1 is a possible D gene (5 bases). The germline V and J ends were trimmed by 6 bases and 5 bases, with 10 bases remaining between them. The CDR3 is 12 residues long. CDR3 in DNA: TGTGCCAGCAGCCGGGGGGGGTATGGCTACACCTTC. Encoded protein: CASSRGGYGYTF.

The chain employs TRBV20-1 and TRBJ2-7; D is uncertain. The CDR3 is 11 residues long. The ends were cut back, 3 bases at V and 7 bases at J, with 10 bases in the middle. In germline, CDR1 is DFQATT, CDR2 SNEGSKA (reference sequence). For the CDR3, the DNA is TGCAGTGCTAGTTTCTACTCTGAGCAGTACTTC. It translates to CSASFYSEQYF.

The rearrangement joins TRBV4-1 to TRBJ2-7; TRBD1 is a possible D gene (6 bases). Trimming cost V 1 base and J 0 bases, with 13 bases left between them. Germline CDR1 reads MGHRA; CDR2 reads YSYEKL. This CDR3 region has 16 residues. CDR3 in DNA: TGCGCCAGCAGCCAAGCCTCAGACAGGACCTCCTACGAGCAGTACTTC. This sequence encodes CASSQASDRTSYEQYF.